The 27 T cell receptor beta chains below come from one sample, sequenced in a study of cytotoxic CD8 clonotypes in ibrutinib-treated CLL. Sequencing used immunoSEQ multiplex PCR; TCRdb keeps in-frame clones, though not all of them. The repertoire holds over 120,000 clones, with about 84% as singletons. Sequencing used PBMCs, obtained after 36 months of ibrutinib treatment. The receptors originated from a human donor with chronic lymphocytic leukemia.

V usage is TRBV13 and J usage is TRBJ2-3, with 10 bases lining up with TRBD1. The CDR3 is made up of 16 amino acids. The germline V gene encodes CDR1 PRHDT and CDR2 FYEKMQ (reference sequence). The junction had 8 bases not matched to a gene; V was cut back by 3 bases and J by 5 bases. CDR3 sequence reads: CASSFIRTGGLDTQYF. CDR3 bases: TGTGCCAGCAGCTTCATCAGGACAGGGGGTTTAGATACGCAGTATTTT.

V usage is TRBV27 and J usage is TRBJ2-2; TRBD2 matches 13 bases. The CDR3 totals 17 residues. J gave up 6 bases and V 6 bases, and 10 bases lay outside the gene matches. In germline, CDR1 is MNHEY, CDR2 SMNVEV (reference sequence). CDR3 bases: TGTGCCAGCAGGGGCCTGCGGACTAGCGGGAGATCCGGGGAGCTGTTTTTT. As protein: CASRGLRTSGRSGELFF.

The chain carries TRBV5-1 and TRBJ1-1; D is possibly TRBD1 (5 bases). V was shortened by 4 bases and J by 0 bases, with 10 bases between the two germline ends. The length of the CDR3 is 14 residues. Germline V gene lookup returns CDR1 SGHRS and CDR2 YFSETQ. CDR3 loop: CASSRGQMNTEAFF. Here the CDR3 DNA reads TGCGCCAGCAGCAGGGGTCAGATGAACACTGAAGCTTTCTTT.

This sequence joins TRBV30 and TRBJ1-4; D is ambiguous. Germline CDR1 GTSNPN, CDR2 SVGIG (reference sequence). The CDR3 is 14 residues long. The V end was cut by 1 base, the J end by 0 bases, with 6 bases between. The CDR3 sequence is CAWSDIATNEKLFF. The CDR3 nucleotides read TGTGCCTGGAGTGACATAGCAACTAATGAAAAACTGTTTTTT.

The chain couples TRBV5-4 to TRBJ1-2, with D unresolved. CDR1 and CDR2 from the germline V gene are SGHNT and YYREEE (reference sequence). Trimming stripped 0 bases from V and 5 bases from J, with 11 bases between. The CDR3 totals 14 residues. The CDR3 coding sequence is TGTGCCAGCAGCTTGGGGGTGCGGGATTATGGCTACACCTTC. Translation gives CASSLGVRDYGYTF.

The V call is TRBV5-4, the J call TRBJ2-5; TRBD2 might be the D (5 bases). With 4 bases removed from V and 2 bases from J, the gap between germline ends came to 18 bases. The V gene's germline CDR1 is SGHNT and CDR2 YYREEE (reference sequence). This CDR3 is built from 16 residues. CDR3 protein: CASSHALVGAQETQYF. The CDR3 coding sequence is TGTGCCAGCAGCCACGCTTTGGTGGGAGCACAAGAGACCCAGTACTTC.

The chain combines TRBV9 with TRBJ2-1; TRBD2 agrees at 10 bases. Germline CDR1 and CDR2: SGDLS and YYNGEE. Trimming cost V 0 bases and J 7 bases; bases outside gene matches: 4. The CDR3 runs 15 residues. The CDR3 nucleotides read TGTGCCAGCAGCGTAGGCGCTAGCGGGAGTAATGAGCAGTTCTTC. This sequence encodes CASSVGASGSNEQFF.

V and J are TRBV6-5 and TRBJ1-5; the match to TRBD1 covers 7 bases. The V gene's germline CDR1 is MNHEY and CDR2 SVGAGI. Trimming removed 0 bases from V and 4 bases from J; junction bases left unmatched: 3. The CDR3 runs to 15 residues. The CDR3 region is CASSYSWDRNQPQHF. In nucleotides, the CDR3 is TGTGCCAGCAGTTACTCTTGGGACAGAAATCAGCCCCAGCATTTT.

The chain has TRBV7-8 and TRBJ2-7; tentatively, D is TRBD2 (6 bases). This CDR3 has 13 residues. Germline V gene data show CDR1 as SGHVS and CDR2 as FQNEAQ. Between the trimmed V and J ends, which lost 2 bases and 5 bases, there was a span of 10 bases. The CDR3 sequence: CASSLLASDEQYF. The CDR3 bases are TGTGCCAGCAGCTTACTAGCGTCGGACGAGCAGTACTTC.

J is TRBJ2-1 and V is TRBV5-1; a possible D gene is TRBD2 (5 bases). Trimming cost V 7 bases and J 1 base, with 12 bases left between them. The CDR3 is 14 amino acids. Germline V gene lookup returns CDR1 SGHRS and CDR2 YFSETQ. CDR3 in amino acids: CASALRASYNEQFF. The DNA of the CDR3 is TGCGCCAGCGCCCTGAGGGCTTCCTACAATGAGCAGTTCTTC. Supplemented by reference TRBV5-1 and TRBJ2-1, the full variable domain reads KAGVTQTPRYLIKTRGQQVTLSCSPISGHRSVSWYQQTPGQGLQFLFEYFSETQRNKGNFPGRFSGRQFSNSRSEMNVSTLELGDSALYLCASALRASYNEQFFGPGTRLTVL.

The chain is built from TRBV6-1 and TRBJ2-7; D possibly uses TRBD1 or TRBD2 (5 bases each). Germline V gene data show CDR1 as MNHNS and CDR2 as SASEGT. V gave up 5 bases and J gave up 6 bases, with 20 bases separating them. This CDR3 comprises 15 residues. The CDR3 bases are TGTGCCAGCAGTAAATACACCGGGACCCCCGTCGAGCAGTACTTC. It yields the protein CASSKYTGTPVEQYF.

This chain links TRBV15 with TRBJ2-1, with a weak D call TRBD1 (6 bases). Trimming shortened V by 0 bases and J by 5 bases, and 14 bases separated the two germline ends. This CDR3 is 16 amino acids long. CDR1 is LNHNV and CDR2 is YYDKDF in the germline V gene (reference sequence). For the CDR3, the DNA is TGTGCCACCAGCAGAGATCCTTGGGACACCGACAATGAGCAGTTCTTC. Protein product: CATSRDPWDTDNEQFF. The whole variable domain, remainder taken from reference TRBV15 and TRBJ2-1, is DAMVIQNPRYQVTQFGKPVTLSCSQTLNHNVMYWYQQKSSQAPKLLFHYYDKDFNNEADTPDNFQSRRPNTSFCFLDIRSPGLGDTAMYLCATSRDPWDTDNEQFFGPGTRLTVL.

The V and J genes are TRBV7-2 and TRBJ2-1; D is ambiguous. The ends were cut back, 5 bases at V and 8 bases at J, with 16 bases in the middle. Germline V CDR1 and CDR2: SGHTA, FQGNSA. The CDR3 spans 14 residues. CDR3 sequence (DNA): TGTGCCAGCAGCCCCCTATCAGGCGGCTATGAGCAGTTCTTC. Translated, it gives CASSPLSGGYEQFF.

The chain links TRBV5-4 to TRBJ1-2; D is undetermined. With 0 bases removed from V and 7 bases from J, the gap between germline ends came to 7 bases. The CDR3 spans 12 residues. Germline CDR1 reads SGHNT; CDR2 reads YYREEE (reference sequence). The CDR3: CASSLVRGGYTF. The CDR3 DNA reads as TGTGCCAGCAGCTTGGTTAGAGGTGGCTACACCTTC. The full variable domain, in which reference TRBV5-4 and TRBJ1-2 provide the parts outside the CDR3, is ETGVTQSPTHLIKTRGQQVTLRCSSQSGHNTVSWYQQALGQGPQFIFQYYREEENGRGNFPPRFSGLQFPNYSSELNVNALELDDSALYLCASSLVRGGYTFGSGTRLTVV.

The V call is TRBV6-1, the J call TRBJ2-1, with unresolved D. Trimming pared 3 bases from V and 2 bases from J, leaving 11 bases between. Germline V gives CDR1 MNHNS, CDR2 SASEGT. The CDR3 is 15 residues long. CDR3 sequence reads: CASSEARLPYNEQFF. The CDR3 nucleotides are TGTGCCAGCAGTGAGGCCAGGTTACCCTACAATGAGCAGTTCTTC.

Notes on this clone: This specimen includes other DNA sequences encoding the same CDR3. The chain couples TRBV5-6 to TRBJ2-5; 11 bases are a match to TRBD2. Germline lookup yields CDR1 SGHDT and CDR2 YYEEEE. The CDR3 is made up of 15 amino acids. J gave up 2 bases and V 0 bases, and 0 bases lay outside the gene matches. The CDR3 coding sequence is TGTGCCAGCAGCTTGGGACTAGCGGGGCAAGAGACCCAGTACTTC. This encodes CASSLGLAGQETQYF. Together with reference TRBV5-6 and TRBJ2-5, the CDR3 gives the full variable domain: DAGVTQSPTHLIKTRGQQVTLRCSPKSGHDTVSWYQQALGQGPQFIFQYYEEEERQRGNFPDRFSGHQFPNYSSELNVNALLLGDSALYLCASSLGLAGQETQYFGPGTRLLVL.

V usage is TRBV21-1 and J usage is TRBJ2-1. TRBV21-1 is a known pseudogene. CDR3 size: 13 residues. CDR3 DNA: TGTGCCAGCAAAAGGTTAAGGGAAGATGAGCAGTTCTTC. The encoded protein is CASKRLREDEQFF.

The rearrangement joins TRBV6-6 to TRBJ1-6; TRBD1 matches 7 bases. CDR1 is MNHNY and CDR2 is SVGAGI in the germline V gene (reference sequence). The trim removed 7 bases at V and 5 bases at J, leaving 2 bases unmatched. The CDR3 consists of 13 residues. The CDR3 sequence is CASNGQDNSPLHF. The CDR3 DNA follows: TGTGCCAGCAACGGACAGGATAATTCACCCCTCCACTTT.

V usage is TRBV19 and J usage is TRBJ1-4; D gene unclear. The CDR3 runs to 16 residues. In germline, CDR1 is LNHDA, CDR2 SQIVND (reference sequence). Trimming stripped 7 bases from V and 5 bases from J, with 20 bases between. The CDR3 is CASTPLRTAANEKLFF. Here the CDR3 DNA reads TGTGCCAGTACCCCGTTGAGGACTGCGGCAAATGAAAAACTGTTTTTT.

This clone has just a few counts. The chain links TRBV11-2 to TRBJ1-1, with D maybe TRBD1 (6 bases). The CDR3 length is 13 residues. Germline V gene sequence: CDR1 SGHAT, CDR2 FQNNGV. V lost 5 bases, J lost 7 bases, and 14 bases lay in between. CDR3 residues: CASSLTRQDEAFF. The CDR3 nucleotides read TGTGCCAGCAGCCTCACCCGACAGGATGAAGCTTTCTTT. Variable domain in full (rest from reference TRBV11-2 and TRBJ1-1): EAGVAQSPRYKIIEKRQSVAFWCNPISGHATLYWYQQILGQGPKLLIQFQNNGVVDDSQLPKDRFSAERLKGVDSTLKIQPAKLEDSAVYLCASSLTRQDEAFFGQGTRLTVV.

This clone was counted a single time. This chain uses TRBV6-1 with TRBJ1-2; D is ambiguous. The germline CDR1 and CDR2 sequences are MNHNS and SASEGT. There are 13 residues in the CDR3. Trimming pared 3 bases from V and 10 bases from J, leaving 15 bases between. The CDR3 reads CASSDANPYFYTF. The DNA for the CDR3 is TGTGCCAGCAGTGATGCTAACCCCTATTTCTACACCTTC.

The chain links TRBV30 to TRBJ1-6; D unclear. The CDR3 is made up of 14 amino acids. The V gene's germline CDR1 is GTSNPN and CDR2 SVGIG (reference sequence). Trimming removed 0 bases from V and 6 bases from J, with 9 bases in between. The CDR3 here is CAWSVRVINSPLHF. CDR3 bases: TGTGCCTGGAGTGTTCGCGTTATTAATTCACCCCTCCACTTT.

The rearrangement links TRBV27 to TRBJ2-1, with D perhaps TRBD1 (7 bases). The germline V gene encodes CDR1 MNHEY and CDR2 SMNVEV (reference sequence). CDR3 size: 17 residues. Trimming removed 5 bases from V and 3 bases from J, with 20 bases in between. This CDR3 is CASSHINQGGLYNEQFF. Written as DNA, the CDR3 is TGTGCCAGCAGTCATATAAATCAGGGGGGCCTCTACAATGAGCAGTTCTTC.

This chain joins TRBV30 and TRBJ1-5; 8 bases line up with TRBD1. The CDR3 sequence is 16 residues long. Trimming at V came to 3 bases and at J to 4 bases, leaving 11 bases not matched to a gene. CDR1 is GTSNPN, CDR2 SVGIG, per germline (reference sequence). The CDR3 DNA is TGTGCCTGGAGCCCCCCGCCGACAGGGGAAAATCAGCCCCAGCATTTT. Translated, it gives CAWSPPPTGENQPQHF.

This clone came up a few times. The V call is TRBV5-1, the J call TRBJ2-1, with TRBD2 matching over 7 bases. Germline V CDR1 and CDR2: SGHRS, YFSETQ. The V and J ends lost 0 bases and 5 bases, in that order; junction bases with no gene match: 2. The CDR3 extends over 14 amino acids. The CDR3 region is CASSLGLAHNEQFF. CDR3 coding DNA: TGCGCCAGCAGCTTGGGACTAGCCCACAATGAGCAGTTCTTC.

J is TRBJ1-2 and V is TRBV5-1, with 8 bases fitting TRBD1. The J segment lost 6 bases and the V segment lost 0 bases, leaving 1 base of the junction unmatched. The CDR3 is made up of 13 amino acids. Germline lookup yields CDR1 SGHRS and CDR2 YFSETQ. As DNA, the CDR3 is TGCGCCAGCAGCTTGGGGACAGGGAATGGCTACACCTTC. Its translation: CASSLGTGNGYTF.

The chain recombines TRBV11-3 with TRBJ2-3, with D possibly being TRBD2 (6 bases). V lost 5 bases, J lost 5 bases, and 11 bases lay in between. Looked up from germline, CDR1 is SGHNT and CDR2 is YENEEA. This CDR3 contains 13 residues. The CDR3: CASSAGRGDTQYF. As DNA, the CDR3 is TGTGCCAGCAGCGCGGGGCGGGGAGATACGCAGTATTTT.